This TCR beta chain came from a study of shared clonotypes between healthy human individuals. Study-level findings and limits: The naive CD4 repertoires of four donors were compared, and around 5% of clonotypes were shared.

Terminally differentiated effector memory CD45RA+ cells were left out of the naive CD8 fraction, which was CD45RO-negative and positively selected for CCR7. The CDR3 extends over 13 amino acids. The germline V gene encodes CDR1 SGDLS and CDR2 YYNGEE. V gave up 4 bases and J gave up 0 bases, with 7 bases separating them. A remark on this clone: The antigen is not known.

Each PCR replicate from the sorted subsets contained roughly 210 ng DNA, which is tens of thousands of T cell genomes. TCRdb keeps only in-frame clones here, not all; method: immunoSEQ multiplex PCR. The sample has around 2,000,000 clones; about 95% are singletons. The origin of this receptor is a man younger than 35 in good health. Sequencing was performed on naive CD8+ T cells sorted from blood. This chain links TRBV9 with TRBJ1-2, with D uncertain. The CDR3 DNA follows: TGTGCCAGCAGCTCAGCAGCTAACTATGGCTACACCTTC. Its translation: CASSSAANYGYTF.